The clone carrying this T cell receptor (beta chain) has only a few counts. The V gene end was trimmed by 7 bases and the J gene end by 6 bases; junction bases not matched to a gene: 8. The CDR3 extends over 14 amino acids. This sample stems from a study of naive and memory T cell subsets. The beta constant-region primer was an equimolar mix of two oligonucleotides covering TRBC1 and TRBC2. Ligated cDNA was amplified by four rounds of PCR with nested alpha and beta constant-region primers and SP2. TCRdb re-analysed the UMI-ligation and nested PCR reads in MiXCR, keeping a single row per CDR3 protein. The sample yields about 17,000 distinct CDR3 sequences, 8% to 9.5% seen once.

The TCR was taken from a human donor in good health. This chain links TRBV12-3 or TRBV12-4 with TRBJ2-1; the match to TRBD2 covers 8 bases. The source material was central memory CD8+ T cells from blood. This CDR3 is CASTPGTRGNEQFF. CDR3 DNA sequence: TGTGCCAGCACCCCCGGGACTAGAGGCAATGAGCAGTTCTTC.